The entry that follows covers one TCR beta chain sequence. The CDR3 is made up of 17 amino acids. Trimming stripped 0 bases from V and 6 bases from J, with 21 bases between. CDR1 is SGHRS, CDR2 YFSETQ, per germline. The sample originates from a study of OX40 agonist ivuxolimab in advanced cancers. The protocol was immunoSEQ multiplex PCR, while the TCRdb copy is restricted to in-frame clones and leaves out a portion. The sample has around 53,000 clones, just under 80% seen once; the top ten hold approximately 2.3%. The receptor was isolated from an adult with an advanced solid tumor such as melanoma, head and neck, liver or kidney cancer. The chain carries TRBV5-1 and TRBJ1-2; D might be TRBD1 (5 bases). The input for sequencing was CD4+ or CD8+ T cells sorted from blood, taken in a trial of the OX40 agonist ivuxolimab. The CDR3 loop reads CASSLGQYSPKTDGYTF. In DNA form, the CDR3 reads TGCGCCAGCAGCTTGGGACAGTATTCCCCTAAGACAGATGGCTACACCTTC.